This is a list of T cell receptor beta chains from one sample in a study of blood T cell repertoires in COVID-19. The protocol was immunoSEQ multiplex PCR, while the TCRdb copy is restricted to in-frame clones and leaves out a portion. The profile shows approximately 280,000 clones, around 80% of them singletons. Material: PBMCs or T cells enriched from blood (not recorded which). The receptors shown here come from a man aged 40-49 years who had been exposed to COVID-19. CDR3s include the opening cysteine and the closing phenylalanine or tryptophan. The D gene is left open where the match is weak. Clone size is given for some rows only: seen once, a few or many times, or a class if the clone is expanded.

>.|TRBJ1-1|.|TRBV2
CASLASVGGTEAFF
TGTGCCAGCCTAGCCAGCGTCGGGGGGACTGAAGCTTTCTTT
>TRBD2|TRBJ2-1|.|TRBV10-3
CAISEVGTKLSQFF
TGTGCCATCAGTGAGGTGGGGACTAAACTCTCGCAGTTCTTC
>TRBD1|TRBJ1-6|few|TRBV19
CASTDRGRNSPLHF
TGTGCCAGTACCGACAGGGGTCGGAATTCACCCCTCCACTTT
>TRBD1|TRBJ2-5|.|TRBV6-2/TRBV6-3
CASSSPVTGEETQYF
TGTGCCAGCAGTTCTCCGGTGACAGGGGAAGAGACCCAGTACTTC
>.|TRBJ1-1|.|TRBV5-6
CASSLLTDEAFF
TGTGCCAGCAGCTTGTTGACAGACGAAGCTTTCTTT
>.|TRBJ2-7|.|TRBV10-2
CASSDWTANSYEQYF
TGCGCCAGCAGCGATTGGACAGCCAACTCCTACGAGCAGTACTTC
>.|TRBJ1-1|.|TRBV7-3
CASSFGIDTEAFF
TGTGCCAGCAGCTTCGGGATTGACACTGAAGCTTTCTTT
>TRBD1|TRBJ1-1|.|TRBV7-9
CASSPGQGMVAFF
TGTGCCAGCAGCCCGGGACAGGGGATGGTGGCTTTCTTT
>.|TRBJ2-2|.|TRBV5-1
CASSLYGLTRDGFAGELFF
TGCGCCAGCAGCTTGTATGGACTAACCCGCGATGGGTTTGCCGGGGAGCTGTTTTTT
>.|TRBJ1-6|few|TRBV7-8
CASRLQGPLHF
TGTGCCAGCAGATTACAGGGACCCCTCCACTTT
>.|TRBJ1-2|.|TRBV20-1
CSASDGDGYTF
TGCAGTGCTAGTGATGGAGATGGCTACACCTTC
>.|TRBJ1-2|.|TRBV3-1/TRBV3-2
CASSQDRGYTF
TGTGCCAGCAGCCAAGACCGTGGCTACACCTTC
>.|TRBJ1-1|.|TRBV7-9
CASSLSGQWEAFF
TGTGCCAGCAGCTTGTCTGGGCAATGGGAAGCTTTCTTT
>.|TRBJ1-2|.|TRBV18
CASSPGQTFSPSSFF
TGTGCCAGCTCACCTGGACAGACCTTTTCCCCATCTTCCTTCTTC
>.|TRBJ1-1|.|TRBV19
CASSFQDTKSWNTEAFF
TGTGCCAGTAGTTTTCAGGATACAAAATCGTGGAACACTGAAGCTTTCTTT
>TRBD2|TRBJ2-7|.|TRBV27
CASNNGLAGDSSYEQYF
TGTGCCAGCAATAACGGACTAGCGGGAGACTCATCCTACGAGCAGTACTTC
>.|TRBJ2-3|.|TRBV2
CASRGGRQSTDTQYF
TGTGCCAGCAGGGGGGGAAGGCAGAGCACAGATACGCAGTATTTT
>.|TRBJ1-3|.|TRBV5-1
CASSDRMKGNTIYF
TGCGCCAGCAGCGACAGGATGAAAGGAAACACCATATATTTT
>.|TRBJ2-1|.|TRBV5-1
CASSIESPYNEQFF
TGCGCCAGCAGTATCGAGTCGCCGTACAATGAGCAGTTCTTC
>.|TRBJ1-2|.|TRBV13
CASSLGQGGYTF
TGTGCCAGCAGCTTAGGTCAGGGAGGCTACACCTTC
>.|TRBJ2-2|.|TRBV18
CASLMAVNTGELFF
TGTGCCAGCTTGATGGCAGTCAACACCGGGGAGCTGTTTTTT
>.|TRBJ1-1|.|TRBV27
CATAPEGDIEAFF
TGTGCCACCGCTCCCGAGGGGGATATTGAAGCTTTCTTT
>.|TRBJ2-3|.|TRBV3-1/TRBV3-2
CASSLQTSYTQYF
TGTGCCAGCAGCCTCCAGACTAGTTATACGCAGTATTTT
>TRBD2|TRBJ2-7|many|TRBV2
CASRRTSGSYEQYF
TGTGCCAGCAGGCGGACTAGCGGGAGCTACGAGCAGTACTTC
>TRBD2|TRBJ2-3|.|TRBV27
CASSSTGTSLSTDTQYF
TGTGCCAGCAGTTCGACCGGGACTAGCCTAAGCACAGATACGCAGTATTTT
>.|TRBJ1-1|.|TRBV11-3
CASSSADSRRTEAFF
TGTGCCAGCAGCTCCGCCGACAGCCGGCGCACTGAAGCTTTCTTT
>TRBD1|TRBJ1-6|.|TRBV27
CASSSLGQKNSPLHF
TGTGCCAGCAGTTCCCTGGGACAGAAAAATTCACCCCTCCACTTT
>TRBD1|TRBJ2-3|.|TRBV30
CAWNRGQTTDTQYF
TGTGCCTGGAACAGGGGGCAGACGACAGATACGCAGTATTTT
>.|TRBJ2-3|.|TRBV7-3
CASSPTPWTSQSTDTQYF
TGTGCCAGCAGCCCGACCCCATGGACTTCCCAAAGCACAGATACGCAGTATTTT
>.|TRBJ2-1|.|TRBV6-2/TRBV6-3
CASSYGGAAYYNEQFF
TGTGCCAGCAGTTACGGGGGGGCGGCTTACTACAATGAGCAGTTCTTC
>TRBD2|TRBJ2-5|few|TRBV5-4
CASSFRGGAETQYF
TGTGCCAGCAGCTTCCGGGGGGGCGCGGAGACCCAGTACTTC
>.|TRBJ1-1|.|TRBV3-1/TRBV3-2
CASSQSLTGRVTEAFF
TGTGCCAGCAGCCAATCTCTAACGGGTCGGGTTACTGAAGCTTTCTTT
>.|TRBJ1-1|.|TRBV25-1
CASSALGGQGAFF
TGTGCCAGCAGTGCCCTAGGGGGTCAGGGCGCTTTCTTT
>.|TRBJ1-2|.|TRBV24-1
CATSGQGIGGYTF
TGTGCCACCAGTGGGCAGGGGATCGGCGGCTACACCTTC
>.|TRBJ1-2|.|TRBV5-1
CASSLGQLNYGYTF
TGCGCCAGCAGCCTTGGACAGCTGAACTATGGCTACACCTTC
>TRBD1|TRBJ1-2|.|TRBV18
CASSPGQVVSYTF
TGTGCCAGCTCACCGGGACAGGTCGTAAGCTACACCTTC
>.|TRBJ2-3|many|TRBV28
CASSLPGSGTDTQYF
TGTGCCAGCTCACTCCCTGGTAGCGGCACAGATACGCAGTATTTT
>.|TRBJ2-5|.|TRBV6-5
CATSTGRQETQYF
TGTGCCACCTCGACGGGGAGACAAGAGACCCAGTACTTC
>.|TRBJ1-6|.|TRBV5-1
CASSWEGKESPLHF
TGCGCCAGCAGCTGGGAGGGGAAAGAATCACCCCTCCACTTT
>.|TRBJ2-7|once|TRBV27
CASRRAPRTADEQYF
TGTGCCAGCAGACGGGCCCCTCGGACTGCTGACGAGCAGTACTTC
>.|TRBJ1-4|.|TRBV5-1
CASSLLGWEKLFF
TGCGCCAGCAGCTTGTTGGGGTGGGAGAAACTGTTTTTT
>.|TRBJ2-2|.|TRBV27
CASSYGSVGELFF
TGTGCCAGCAGTTACGGGAGTGTCGGGGAGCTGTTTTTT
>.|TRBJ2-5|.|TRBV27
CASSFLTEQETQYF
TGTGCCAGCAGTTTTTTGACAGAACAAGAGACCCAGTACTTC
>.|TRBJ2-7|.|TRBV13
CASSRRGGGGDEQYF
TGTGCCAGCAGTCGTAGAGGAGGGGGCGGCGACGAGCAGTACTTC
>.|TRBJ2-7|.|TRBV7-9
CASSLVRGISYEQYF
TGTGCCAGCAGCTTAGTCCGCGGAATCTCCTACGAGCAGTACTTC
>.|TRBJ2-1|.|TRBV12-3/TRBV12-4
CASTQGNYNEQFF
TGTGCCAGCACTCAGGGGAATTACAATGAGCAGTTCTTC
>TRBD1|TRBJ1-2|.|TRBV6-5
CASRETGSVNYGYTF
TGTGCCAGCAGAGAGACAGGGAGCGTTAACTATGGCTACACCTTC